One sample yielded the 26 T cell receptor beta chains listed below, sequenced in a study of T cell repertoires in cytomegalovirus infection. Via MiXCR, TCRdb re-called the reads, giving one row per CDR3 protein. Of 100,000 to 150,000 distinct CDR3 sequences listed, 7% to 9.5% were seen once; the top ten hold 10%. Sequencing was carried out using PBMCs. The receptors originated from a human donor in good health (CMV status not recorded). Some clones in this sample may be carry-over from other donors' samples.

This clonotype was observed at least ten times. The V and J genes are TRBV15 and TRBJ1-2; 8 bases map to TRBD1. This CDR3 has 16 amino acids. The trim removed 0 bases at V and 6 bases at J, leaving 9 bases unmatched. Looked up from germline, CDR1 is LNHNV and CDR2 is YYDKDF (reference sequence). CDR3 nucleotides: TGTGCCACCAGCAGAGATGGGTCAGGGGGCATGGATGGCTACACCTTC. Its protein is CATSRDGSGGMDGYTF.

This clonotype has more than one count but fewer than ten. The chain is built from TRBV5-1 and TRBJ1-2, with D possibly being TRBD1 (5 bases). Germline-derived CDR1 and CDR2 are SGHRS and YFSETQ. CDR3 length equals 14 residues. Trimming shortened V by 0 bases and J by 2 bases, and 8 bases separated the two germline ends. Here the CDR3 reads CASSLDEGNYGYTF. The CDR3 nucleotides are TGCGCCAGCAGCTTGGACGAGGGGAACTATGGCTACACCTTC.

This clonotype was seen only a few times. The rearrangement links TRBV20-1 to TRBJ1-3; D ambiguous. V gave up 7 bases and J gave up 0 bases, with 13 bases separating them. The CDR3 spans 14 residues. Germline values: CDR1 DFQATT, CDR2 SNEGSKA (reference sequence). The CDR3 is CSVPARSSGNTIYF. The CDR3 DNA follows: TGCAGTGTTCCCGCGCGGAGCTCTGGAAACACCATATATTTT.

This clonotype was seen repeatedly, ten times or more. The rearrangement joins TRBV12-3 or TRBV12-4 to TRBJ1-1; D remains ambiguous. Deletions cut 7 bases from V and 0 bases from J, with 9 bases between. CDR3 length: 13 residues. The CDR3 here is CASILSMNTEAFF. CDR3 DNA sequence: TGTGCCAGCATCCTGAGTATGAACACTGAAGCTTTCTTT.

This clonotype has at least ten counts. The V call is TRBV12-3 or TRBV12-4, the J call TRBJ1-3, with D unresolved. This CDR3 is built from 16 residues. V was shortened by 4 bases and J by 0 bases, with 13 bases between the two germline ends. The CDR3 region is CASSSQTLSSGNTIYF. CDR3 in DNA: TGTGCCAGCAGTTCTCAGACACTGAGCTCTGGAAACACCATATATTTT.

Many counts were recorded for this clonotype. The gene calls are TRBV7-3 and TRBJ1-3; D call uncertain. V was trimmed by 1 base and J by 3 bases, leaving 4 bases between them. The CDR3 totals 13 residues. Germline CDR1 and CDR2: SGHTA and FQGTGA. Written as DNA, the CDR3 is TGTGCCAGCAGCTTAATCTATGGAAACACCATATATTTT. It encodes CASSLIYGNTIYF. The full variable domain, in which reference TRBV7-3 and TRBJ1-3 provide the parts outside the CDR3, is GAGVSQTPSNKVTEKGKYVELRCDPISGHTALYWYRQSLGQGPEFLIYFQGTGAADDSGLPNDRFFAVRPEGSVSTLKIQRTERGDSAVYLCASSLIYGNTIYFGEGSWLTVV.

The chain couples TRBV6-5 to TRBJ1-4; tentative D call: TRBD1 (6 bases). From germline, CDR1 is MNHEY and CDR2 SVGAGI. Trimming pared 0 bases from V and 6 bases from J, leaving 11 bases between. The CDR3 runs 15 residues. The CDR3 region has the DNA TGTGCCAGCAGTTACTCGGGTGGGACACATGAAAAACTGTTTTTT. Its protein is CASSYSGGTHEKLFF.

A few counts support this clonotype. The CDR3 region has the DNA TGCGCCAGCAGCACGCAGGGGAGGGAAGCTTTCTTT. Amino acid sequence: CASSTQGREAFF. The chain is built from TRBV5-1 and TRBJ1-1, with D perhaps matching TRBD1 (6 bases). The CDR3 has 12 amino acids. Germline CDR1 SGHRS, CDR2 YFSETQ. V shed 4 bases and J shed 8 bases, with 12 bases lying between them.

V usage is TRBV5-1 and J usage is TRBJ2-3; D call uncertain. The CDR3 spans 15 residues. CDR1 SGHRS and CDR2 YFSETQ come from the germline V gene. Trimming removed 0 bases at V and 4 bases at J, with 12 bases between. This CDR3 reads CASSLGGVGADTQYF. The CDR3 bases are TGCGCCAGCAGCTTGGGGGGTGTCGGAGCAGATACGCAGTATTTT.

CDR3 loop: CASSYGTGTEQYF. The CDR3 coding sequence is TGTGCCAGCAGCTACGGGACAGGGACCGAGCAGTACTTC. The chain recombines TRBV2 with TRBJ2-7, with TRBD1 matching 9 bases. This CDR3 comprises 13 residues. V lost 6 bases, J lost 6 bases, and 6 bases stayed unmatched. CDR1 and CDR2 (germline): SNHLY, FYNNEI.

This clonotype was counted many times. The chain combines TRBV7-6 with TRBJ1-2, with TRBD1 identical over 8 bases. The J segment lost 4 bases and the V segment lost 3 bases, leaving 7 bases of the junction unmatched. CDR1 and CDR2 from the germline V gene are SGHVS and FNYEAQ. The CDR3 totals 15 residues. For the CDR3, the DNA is TGTGCCAGCAGCTTGCAGGCAGGGGGCGGCTATGGCTACACCTTC. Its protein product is CASSLQAGGGYGYTF.

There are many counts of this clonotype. The CDR3 sequence is CASSLQGIDGYTF. CDR3 DNA sequence: TGTGCCAGCAGTCTCCAGGGAATCGATGGCTACACCTTC. The V call is TRBV7-2, the J call TRBJ1-2, with TRBD1 as a possible D gene (5 bases). Trimming removed 6 bases at V and 6 bases at J, with 14 bases between. CDR3 length: 13 residues. Germline loops: CDR1 SGHTA, CDR2 FQGNSA.

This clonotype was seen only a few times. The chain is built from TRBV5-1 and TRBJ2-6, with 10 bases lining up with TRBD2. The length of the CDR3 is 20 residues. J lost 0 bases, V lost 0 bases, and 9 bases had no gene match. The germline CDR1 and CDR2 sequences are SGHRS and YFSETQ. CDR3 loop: CASSLVPQAGGSSGANVLTF. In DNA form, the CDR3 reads TGCGCCAGCAGCTTGGTCCCCCAAGCGGGGGGGTCCTCTGGGGCCAACGTCCTGACTTTC.

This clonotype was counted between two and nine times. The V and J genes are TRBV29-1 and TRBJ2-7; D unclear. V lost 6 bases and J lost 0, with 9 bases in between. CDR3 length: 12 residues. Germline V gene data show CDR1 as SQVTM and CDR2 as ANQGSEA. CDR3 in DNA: TGCAGCGTAGGCAAGGGCTCCTACGAGCAGTACTTC. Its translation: CSVGKGSYEQYF.

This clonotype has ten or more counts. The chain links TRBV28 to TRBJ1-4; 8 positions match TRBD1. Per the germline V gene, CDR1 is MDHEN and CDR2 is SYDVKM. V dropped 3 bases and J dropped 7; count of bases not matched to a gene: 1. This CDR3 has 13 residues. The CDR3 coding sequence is TGTGCCAGCAGTTTGGACAGGGTTGAAAAACTGTTTTTT. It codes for CASSLDRVEKLFF.

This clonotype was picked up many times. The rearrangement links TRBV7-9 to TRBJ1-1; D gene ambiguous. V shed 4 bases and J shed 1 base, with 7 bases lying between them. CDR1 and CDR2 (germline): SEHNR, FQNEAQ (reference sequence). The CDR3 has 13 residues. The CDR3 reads CASSSVGNTEAFF. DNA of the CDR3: TGTGCCAGCAGCTCCGTCGGGAACACTGAAGCTTTCTTT.

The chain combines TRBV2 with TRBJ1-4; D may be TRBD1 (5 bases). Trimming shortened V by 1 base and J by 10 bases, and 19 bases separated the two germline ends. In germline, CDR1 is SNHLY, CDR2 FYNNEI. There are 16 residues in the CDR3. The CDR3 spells CASSEVEGRELRKLFF. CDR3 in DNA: TGTGCCAGCAGTGAAGTGGAGGGCAGGGAACTGCGAAAACTGTTTTTT.

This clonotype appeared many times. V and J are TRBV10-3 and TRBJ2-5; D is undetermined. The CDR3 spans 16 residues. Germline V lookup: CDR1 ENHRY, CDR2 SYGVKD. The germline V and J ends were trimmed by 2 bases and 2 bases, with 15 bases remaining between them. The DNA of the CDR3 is TGTGCCATCAGTGAGCCTTCTCCGAGCGTTCAAGAGACCCAGTACTTC. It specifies CAISEPSPSVQETQYF.

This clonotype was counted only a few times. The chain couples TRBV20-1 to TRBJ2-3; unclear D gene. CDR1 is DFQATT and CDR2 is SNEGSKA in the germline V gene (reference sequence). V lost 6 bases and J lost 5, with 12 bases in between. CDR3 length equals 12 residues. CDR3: CSAPRLGDTQYF. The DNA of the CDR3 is TGCAGTGCCCCTAGGCTCGGAGATACGCAGTATTTT.

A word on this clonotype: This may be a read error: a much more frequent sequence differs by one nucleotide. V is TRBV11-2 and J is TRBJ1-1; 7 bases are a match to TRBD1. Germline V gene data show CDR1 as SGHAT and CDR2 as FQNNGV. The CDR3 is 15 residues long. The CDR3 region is CASSFPRGVGTKAFF. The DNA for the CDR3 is TGTGCCAGCAGCTTTCCCAGGGGGGTCGGCACTAAAGCTTTCTTT.

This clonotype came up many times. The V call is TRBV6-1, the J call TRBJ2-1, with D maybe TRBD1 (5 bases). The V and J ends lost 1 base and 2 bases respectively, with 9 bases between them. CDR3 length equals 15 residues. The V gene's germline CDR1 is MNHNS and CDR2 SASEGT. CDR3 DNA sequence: TGTGCCAGCAGTGAAGGTCAGGGCGCCTACAATGAGCAGTTCTTC. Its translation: CASSEGQGAYNEQFF.

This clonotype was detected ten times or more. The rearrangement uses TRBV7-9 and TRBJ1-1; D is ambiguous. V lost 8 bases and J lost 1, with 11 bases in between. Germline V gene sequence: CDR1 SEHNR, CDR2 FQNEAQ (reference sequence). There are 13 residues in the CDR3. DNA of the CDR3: TGTGCCAGCCACCCGCTGGGGAACACTGAAGCTTTCTTT. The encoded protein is CASHPLGNTEAFF.

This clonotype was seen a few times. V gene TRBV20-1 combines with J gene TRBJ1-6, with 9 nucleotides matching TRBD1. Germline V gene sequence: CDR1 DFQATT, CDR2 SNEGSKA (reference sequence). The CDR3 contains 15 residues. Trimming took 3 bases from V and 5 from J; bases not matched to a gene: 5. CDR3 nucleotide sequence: TGCAGTGCTAGGGGACAGGGAGGACATAATTCACCCCTCCACTTT. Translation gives CSARGQGGHNSPLHF.

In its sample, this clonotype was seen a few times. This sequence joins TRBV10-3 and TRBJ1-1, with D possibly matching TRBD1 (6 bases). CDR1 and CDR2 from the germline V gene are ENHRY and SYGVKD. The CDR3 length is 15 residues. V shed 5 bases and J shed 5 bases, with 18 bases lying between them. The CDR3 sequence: CAISINRDAGTEAFF. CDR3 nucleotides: TGTGCCATCAGTATTAACAGGGACGCGGGAACTGAAGCTTTCTTT.

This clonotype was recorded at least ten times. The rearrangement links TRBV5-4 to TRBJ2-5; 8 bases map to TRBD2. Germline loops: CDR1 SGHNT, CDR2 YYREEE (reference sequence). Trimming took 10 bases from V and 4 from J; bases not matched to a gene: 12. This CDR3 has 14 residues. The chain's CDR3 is CAVDPGGAGETQYF. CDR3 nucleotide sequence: TGTGCCGTCGATCCCGGGGGGGCAGGAGAGACCCAGTACTTC.

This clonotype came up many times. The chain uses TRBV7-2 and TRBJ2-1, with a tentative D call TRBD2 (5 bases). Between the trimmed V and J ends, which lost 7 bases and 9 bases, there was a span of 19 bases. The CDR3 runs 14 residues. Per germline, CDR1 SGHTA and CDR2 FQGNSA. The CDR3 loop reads CASTRKAVLGEQFF. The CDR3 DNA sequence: TGTGCCAGCACCCGTAAAGCGGTCTTGGGTGAGCAGTTCTTC.